This T cell receptor beta chain was found in a study of cytomegalovirus exposure and HLA in healthy donors. Study-level results: Certain indistinguishable V segments, among them TRBV6-2 and TRBV6-3, were excluded.

Healthy individuals who donated bone marrow served as the donors. Points on this clone: The antigen is unknown.

The CDR3 is 15 amino acids. Germline V gives CDR1 SEHNR, CDR2 FQNEAQ (reference sequence). Trimming at V came to 5 bases and at J to 8 bases, leaving 12 bases not matched to a gene. With 60 Vbeta and 13 Jbeta primers, the PCR was carried out. This table comes from immunoSEQ multiplex PCR, and its TCRdb copy is limited to in-frame clones, with some not included. The profile covers about 140,000 clones, with roughly 68% appearing a single time and roughly a tenth taken by the ten largest. The sequencing input was PBMCs. The rearrangement joins TRBV7-9 to TRBJ2-1, with 7 bases lining up with TRBD1. The source is a man aged 25 to 40 in good health and CMV-seropositive. The CDR3 region has the DNA TGTGCCAGCAGCCCCTCAGGGGGTCGAATGGATGAGCAGTTCTTC. Its protein product is CASSPSGGRMDEQFF.